The 29 T cell receptor beta chains reported below all come from one sample, sequenced in a study of OX40 agonist ivuxolimab in advanced cancers. The protocol was immunoSEQ multiplex PCR, while the TCRdb copy is restricted to in-frame clones and leaves out a portion. This sample has 65,000 to 80,000 clones, with roughly 92% found just once. The sequencing used CD4+ or CD8+ T cells sorted from blood, collected in a trial of the OX40 agonist ivuxolimab. All receptors come from an adult with an advanced solid tumor such as melanoma, head and neck, liver or kidney cancer.

The rearrangement links TRBV6-1 to TRBJ1-3; D remains unclear. This CDR3 spans 17 amino acids. Germline V gene sequence: CDR1 MNHNS, CDR2 SASEGT. Trimming left V 2 bases short and J 0 bases short, with 14 bases between. The CDR3 DNA is TGTGCCAGCAGTGAATTTGACAACGATTACTCTGGAAACACCATATATTTT. Encoded protein: CASSEFDNDYSGNTIYF.

The chain links TRBV11-2 to TRBJ1-2; weak D call: TRBD1 (6 bases). The CDR3 length is 15 residues. V lost 5 bases to trimming and J lost 4 bases, with 17 bases between them. Looked up from germline, CDR1 is SGHAT and CDR2 is FQNNGV. CDR3 DNA sequence: TGTGCCAGCAGCCGAGGACAGCCCCTAGGCTATGGCTACACCTTC. Encoded protein: CASSRGQPLGYGYTF.

In its sample, this clone was seen a few times. The chain joins TRBV5-6 to TRBJ1-1, with D maybe TRBD1 (6 bases). CDR3 size: 13 residues. V lost 2 bases to trimming and J lost 6 bases, with 11 bases between them. Germline loops: CDR1 SGHDT, CDR2 YYEEEE. This CDR3 reads CASSFPWGPEAFF. Written as DNA, the CDR3 is TGTGCCAGCAGCTTTCCTTGGGGGCCTGAAGCTTTCTTT.

This clone was recorded only once. The gene calls are TRBV6-4 and TRBJ2-3; D ambiguous. Trimming pared 3 bases from V and 11 bases from J, leaving 9 bases between. The CDR3 has 11 residues. From germline, CDR1 is MRHNA and CDR2 SNTAGT. The CDR3 region is CASSDMVRQYF. Here the CDR3 DNA reads TGTGCCAGCAGTGATATGGTTAGGCAGTATTTT.

This rearrangement joins TRBV2 to TRBJ1-1; no reliable D call. Germline CDR1 SNHLY, CDR2 FYNNEI. This CDR3 has 14 amino acids. V was pared by 11 bases and J by 7 bases, with 23 bases between. In DNA, the CDR3 is TGTGCCTTAATGGGGAAGGCAGCGGTTCATGAAGCTTTCTTT. This codes for CALMGKAAVHEAFF.

This chain uses TRBV7-6 with TRBJ1-3; D unresolved. The V end lost 2 bases, the J end lost 0 bases, and 14 bases lay between the germline ends. Germline V lookup: CDR1 SGHVS, CDR2 FNYEAQ. The CDR3 extends over 17 amino acids. The CDR3 loop is CASSLLGVTPSGNTIYF. The CDR3 DNA is TGTGCCAGCAGCTTATTAGGAGTTACACCCTCTGGAAACACCATATATTTT. The variable domain in full, completed from reference TRBV7-6 and TRBJ1-3, reads GAGVSQSPRYKVTKRGQDVALRCDPISGHVSLYWYRQALGQGPEFLTYFNYEAQQDKSGLPNDRFSAERPEGSISTLTIQRTEQRDSAMYRCASSLLGVTPSGNTIYFGEGSWLTVV.

The CDR3: CASSLHRGLRETQYF. The CDR3 bases are TGCGCCAGCAGCTTGCACAGGGGACTCAGGGAGACCCAGTACTTC. The gene calls are TRBV5-1 and TRBJ2-5, with a possible D match to TRBD1 (7 bases). Trimming removed 1 base from V and 5 bases from J, with 15 bases in between. This CDR3 contains 15 residues. Germline V lookup: CDR1 SGHRS, CDR2 YFSETQ.

J is TRBJ2-5 and V is TRBV27; 15 bases are a match to TRBD2. V trimming: 4 bases; J trimming: 1 base; junction bases outside the gene matches: 1. The germline V gene has CDR1 MNHEY and CDR2 SMNVEV (reference sequence). The CDR3 runs 16 residues. The CDR3 nucleotides read TGTGCCAGCAGTTGGACTAGCGGGGGGGTCCAAGAGACCCAGTACTTC. Translation gives CASSWTSGGVQETQYF.

As DNA, the CDR3 is TGTGCCAGCTCACCATACTCGACAGCGAACACTGAAGCTTTCTTT. Translated, it gives CASSPYSTANTEAFF. V gene TRBV18 combines with J gene TRBJ1-1; D possibly corresponds to TRBD1 (5 bases). Per the germline V gene, CDR1 is KGHSH and CDR2 is LQKENI. Trimming stripped 2 bases from V and 1 base from J, with 11 bases between. The CDR3 consists of 15 residues.

The chain links TRBV5-5 to TRBJ1-1; perhaps TRBD1 as D (5 bases). V was trimmed by 0 bases and J by 4 bases, leaving 7 bases between them. From germline, CDR1 is SGHKS and CDR2 YYEKEE (reference sequence). The CDR3 length is 13 residues. Here the CDR3 reads CASSLGGTTEAFF. Written as DNA, the CDR3 is TGTGCCAGCAGCTTGGGGGGCACCACTGAAGCTTTCTTT.

The chain joins TRBV19 to TRBJ1-5, with D perhaps TRBD1 (5 bases). Trimming took 7 bases from V and 3 from J, leaving 16 bases between them. The CDR3 is made up of 15 amino acids. Germline V gene data show CDR1 as LNHDA and CDR2 as SQIVND (reference sequence). The DNA of the CDR3 is TGTGCCAGTAAGCCGGAGACAGAGAACAATCAGCCCCAGCATTTT. Its protein product is CASKPETENNQPQHF.

The V gene is TRBV6-5, the J gene TRBJ2-7; D is perhaps TRBD1 or TRBD2 (5 bases each). Trimming pared 2 bases from V and 6 bases from J, leaving 14 bases between. Germline V gene data show CDR1 as MNHEY and CDR2 as SVGAGI. CDR3 length: 14 residues. The CDR3 here is CASSYQVGAGEQYF. The CDR3 DNA reads TGTGCCAGCAGTTACCAGGTTGGGGCGGGCGAGCAGTACTTC.

This sequence joins TRBV5-8 and TRBJ2-7; D not certain. Trimming pared 4 bases from V and 2 bases from J, leaving 19 bases between. Germline V CDR1 and CDR2: SGHTS, YDEGEE. The CDR3 spans 16 residues. The CDR3, as DNA: TGTGCCAGCAGCCCGAATTTGGGAACAAAAGCCTACGAGCAGTACTTC. It yields the protein CASSPNLGTKAYEQYF.

This chain joins TRBV9 and TRBJ2-7; 10 bases line up with TRBD1. The germline V gene encodes CDR1 SGDLS and CDR2 YYNGEE. The CDR3 sequence is 15 residues long. J gave up 3 bases and V 0 bases, and 3 bases lay outside the gene matches. The CDR3 DNA reads TGTGCCAGCAGCGTAGGACAGGGGGCGGACTACGAGCAGTACTTC. This codes for CASSVGQGADYEQYF.

The chain combines TRBV5-4 with TRBJ2-5; no reliable D call. The J call may be incorrect, as the DNA end agrees better with TRBJ2-7. The CDR3 runs to 13 residues. The germline V gene encodes CDR1 SGHNT and CDR2 YYREEE (reference sequence). CDR3 DNA: TGTGCCAGCAGCTTTGCTACAGCCTACGAGCAGTACTTC. The encoded protein is CASSFATAYEQYF.

The chain recombines TRBV4-2 with TRBJ2-7, with 7 nucleotides matching TRBD1. Trimming at V came to 0 bases and at J to 5 bases, leaving 7 bases not matched to a gene. This CDR3 has 15 amino acids. CDR1 is LGHNA, CDR2 YNFKEQ, per germline. CDR3 sequence: CASSQDGQVGNEQYF. In DNA form, the CDR3 reads TGTGCCAGCAGCCAAGATGGACAGGTGGGGAACGAGCAGTACTTC.

CDR3 DNA: TGTGCCATCCCGCTAATAGTGGCTGGGGAGCTGTTTTTT. Encoded protein: CAIPLIVAGELFF. This rearrangement joins TRBV7-9 to TRBJ2-2, with D unresolved. Germline V gene lookup returns CDR1 SEHNR and CDR2 FQNEAQ (reference sequence). This CDR3 has 13 residues. The V end was cut by 10 bases, the J end by 8 bases, with 17 bases between.

This chain uses TRBV2 with TRBJ2-5; D is uncertain. Germline CDR1 is SNHLY and CDR2 is FYNNEI. The CDR3 is made up of 14 amino acids. The V end lost 3 bases, the J end lost 5 bases, and 13 bases lay between the germline ends. DNA for the CDR3: TGTGCCAGCAGTGATATCGGGTTCGGCGAGACCCAGTACTTC. It codes for CASSDIGFGETQYF. Full variable domain (missing parts from reference TRBV2 and TRBJ2-5): EPEVTQTPSHQVTQMGQEVILRCVPISNHLYFYWYRQILGQKVEFLVSFYNNEISEKSEIFDDQFSVERPDGSNFTLKIRSTKLEDSAMYFCASSDIGFGETQYFGPGTRLLVL.

The V gene is TRBV11-2, the J gene TRBJ2-7; D is possibly TRBD2 (5 bases). The CDR3 loop spans 15 amino acids. Germline CDR1 and CDR2: SGHAT and FQNNGV. The germline V and J ends were trimmed by 0 bases and 4 bases, with 13 bases remaining between them. The DNA for the CDR3 is TGTGCCAGCAGCTTAGATAACCGTGCGGGTTACGAGCAGTACTTC. Protein: CASSLDNRAGYEQYF.

Written as DNA, the CDR3 is TGCGCCAGCAGCTTTTTGGGGACAGGAGGGTCCGGCACTGAAGCTTTCTTT. Translating it yields CASSFLGTGGSGTEAFF. The V and J genes are TRBV5-1 and TRBJ1-1; 8 bases map to TRBD1. Trimming cost V 2 bases and J 4 bases; bases outside gene matches: 13. Germline assignment: CDR1 SGHRS and CDR2 YFSETQ. The CDR3 contains 17 residues.

J is TRBJ2-1 and V is TRBV10-1, with a possible D match to TRBD2 (5 bases). The length of the CDR3 is 14 residues. V was cut by 1 base and J by 4 bases, with 8 bases left in between. Per the germline V gene, CDR1 is WNHNN and CDR2 is SYGVQD (reference sequence). The CDR3 spells CASSEFPGYNEQFF. The CDR3 coding sequence is TGCGCCAGCAGTGAGTTCCCGGGGTACAATGAGCAGTTCTTC.

The V call is TRBV11-2, the J call TRBJ1-2; no definite D call. Germline CDR1 reads SGHAT; CDR2 reads FQNNGV. V dropped 6 bases and J dropped 1 base, with 12 bases sitting between them. This CDR3 spans 14 amino acids. The CDR3 here is CASSSSPYNYGYTF. The CDR3 bases are TGTGCCAGCAGTTCATCCCCCTATAACTATGGCTACACCTTC.

This sequence joins TRBV2 and TRBJ2-7, with D perhaps matching TRBD1 (5 bases). V was clipped by 8 bases and J by 0 bases, with 11 bases between them. CDR3 size: 13 residues. CDR1 is SNHLY and CDR2 is FYNNEI in the germline V gene. CDR3 in DNA: TGTGCCAGCTTGGACACCTACTCCTACGAGCAGTACTTC. Encoded protein: CASLDTYSYEQYF.

The chain carries TRBV6-5 and TRBJ1-4, with D possibly being TRBD1 (5 bases). CDR3 length: 13 amino acids. Germline V gene lookup returns CDR1 MNHEY and CDR2 SVGAGI. V shed 8 bases and J shed 4 bases, with 11 bases lying between them. DNA for the CDR3: TGTGCCAGCCCGACAGTCATTAATGAAAAACTGTTTTTT. It translates to CASPTVINEKLFF.

The chain carries TRBV6-6 and TRBJ2-4; the D call may be TRBD1 or TRBD2 (5 bases each). The CDR3 spans 14 residues. With 5 bases removed from V and 8 bases from J, the gap between germline ends came to 16 bases. The germline V gene encodes CDR1 MNHNY and CDR2 SVGAGI (reference sequence). The CDR3 nucleotides are TGTGCCAGCAGTCCCCAGGGAGAACTAGACATTCAGTACTTC. It is translated as CASSPQGELDIQYF.

The gene calls are TRBV29-1 and TRBJ1-2; a possible D gene is TRBD1 (5 bases). The germline V gene has CDR1 SQVTM and CDR2 ANQGSEA. V lost 6 bases, J lost 4 bases, and 12 bases lay in between. This CDR3 has 12 residues. The chain's CDR3 is CSVPGGIYGYTF. The CDR3 DNA sequence: TGCAGCGTGCCCGGGGGAATCTATGGCTACACCTTC.

CDR3 coding DNA: TGTGCCAGCAGCAGTGCCCACGACTACTACGAGCAGTACTTC. This gives the protein CASSSAHDYYEQYF. V gene TRBV13 combines with J gene TRBJ2-7, with D possibly TRBD2 on 5 matching bases. CDR3 length: 14 amino acids. Germline CDR1 and CDR2: PRHDT and FYEKMQ (reference sequence). V lost 5 bases and J lost 3, with 14 bases in between.

CDR3 loop: CASSLGRAGEGYTF. CDR3 bases: TGTGCCAGCAGCTTAGGCCGCGCGGGGGAGGGCTACACCTTC. The V and J genes are TRBV13 and TRBJ1-2, with D perhaps TRBD1 (5 bases). Germline V gives CDR1 PRHDT, CDR2 FYEKMQ (reference sequence). The ends were cut back, 0 bases at V and 8 bases at J, with 13 bases in the middle. The CDR3 totals 14 residues.

In DNA, the CDR3 is TGTGCCAGTAGTGATTGGGAGCAGGGAAATGAAAAACTGTTTTTT. This translates into CASSDWEQGNEKLFF. V usage is TRBV19 and J usage is TRBJ1-4, with D perhaps matching TRBD1 (5 bases). Germline V lookup: CDR1 LNHDA, CDR2 SQIVND (reference sequence). V was shortened by 5 bases and J by 5 bases, with 15 bases between the two germline ends. This CDR3 comprises 15 residues. Full variable domain (remainder filled in from reference TRBV19 and TRBJ1-4): DGGITQSPKYLFRKEGQNVTLSCEQNLNHDAMYWYRQDPGQGLRLIYYSQIVNDFQKGDIAEGYSVSREKKESFPLTVTSAQKNPTAFYLCASSDWEQGNEKLFFGSGTQLSVL.